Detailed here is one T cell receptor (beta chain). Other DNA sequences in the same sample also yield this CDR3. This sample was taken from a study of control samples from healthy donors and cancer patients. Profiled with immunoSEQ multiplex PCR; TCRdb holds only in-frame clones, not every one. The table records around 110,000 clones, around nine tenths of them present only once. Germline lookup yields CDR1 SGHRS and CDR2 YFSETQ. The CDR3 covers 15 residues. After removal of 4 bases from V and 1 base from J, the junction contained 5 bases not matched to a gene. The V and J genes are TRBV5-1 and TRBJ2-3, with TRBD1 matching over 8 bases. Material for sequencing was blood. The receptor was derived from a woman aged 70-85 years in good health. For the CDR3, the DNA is TGCGCCAGCAGCCCAGGACAGGGTGGCACAGATACGCAGTATTTT. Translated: CASSPGQGGTDTQYF. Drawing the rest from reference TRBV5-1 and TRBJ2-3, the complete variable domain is KAGVTQTPRYLIKTRGQQVTLSCSPISGHRSVSWYQQTPGQGLQFLFEYFSETQRNKGNFPGRFSGRQFSNSRSEMNVSTLELGDSALYLCASSPGQGGTDTQYFGPGTRLTVL.